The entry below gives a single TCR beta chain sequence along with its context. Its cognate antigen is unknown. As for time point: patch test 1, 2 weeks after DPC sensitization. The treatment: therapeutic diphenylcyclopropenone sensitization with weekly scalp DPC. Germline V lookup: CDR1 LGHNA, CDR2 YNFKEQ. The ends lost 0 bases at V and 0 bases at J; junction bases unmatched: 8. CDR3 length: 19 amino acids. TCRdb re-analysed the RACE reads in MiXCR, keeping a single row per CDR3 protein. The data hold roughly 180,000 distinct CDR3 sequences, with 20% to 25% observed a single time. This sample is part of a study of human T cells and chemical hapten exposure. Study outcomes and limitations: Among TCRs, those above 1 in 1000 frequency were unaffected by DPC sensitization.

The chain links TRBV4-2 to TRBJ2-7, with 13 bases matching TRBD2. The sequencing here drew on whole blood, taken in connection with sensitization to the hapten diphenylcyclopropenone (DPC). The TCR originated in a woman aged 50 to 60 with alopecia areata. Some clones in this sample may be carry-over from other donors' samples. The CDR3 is CASSQDAGTSGTYSYEQYF. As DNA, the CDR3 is TGTGCCAGCAGCCAAGATGCTGGGACTAGCGGGACGTACTCCTACGAGCAGTACTTC.